This T cell receptor (beta chain) was recovered during a study of T cells in Graves' hyperthyroidism and ophthalmopathy (dated by TCRdb to between 2019 and 2020). Describing the broader study: Peripheral blood samples were taken at the time of initial diagnosis, prior to any treatment. To identify distinguishing TCR V-J signatures, a discovery cohort of some 100 patients was used, comprising approximately 40 with Graves' ophthalmopathy and roughly 60 with stable Graves' hyperthyroidism. An independent validation cohort of 18 to 20 hyperthyroidism patients and approximately 17 patients who later progressed to ophthalmopathy tested prospective prediction of ophthalmopathy. For training and testing, the 95 to 100 patients in the discovery cohort were randomly divided in a 7:3 ratio. The study also compared thyroid tissue and blood T-cell repertoires from more than 5 Graves' hyperthyroidism patients. Once sampling was done, hyperthyroidism patients were given methimazole at a starting dose of 30 mg daily, whereas ophthalmopathy patients were given high-dose intravenous methylprednisolone. The paper reports TCR Vbeta CDR3 sequencing of more than 120 peripheral blood samples: around 45 ophthalmopathy, some 80 hyperthyroidism and some 17 progressor patients.

Broader findings and caveats from the paper: In validation, the model predicted progression to ophthalmopathy a median of about 6 months before onset, with roughly 70% sensitivity and more than 72% specificity. A model built on a 13 V-J signature distinguished ophthalmopathy from stable hyperthyroidism, reaching around 87% sensitivity and under 84% specificity in cross-validation and 80%/75% in testing. Most expanded thyroid clonotypes (frequency above 0.001) were also detected in blood, suggesting blood repertoires may reflect thyroid immune responses. Sample size was not statistically predetermined, and blinding of investigators to group allocation was not performed.

Graves' hyperthyroidism was defined as stable when no progression to ophthalmopathy occurred over 18 months of follow-up. Hyperthyroidism patients were aged 18 to 65 years and newly diagnosed, with disease duration of less than 2 months. The study excluded patients with uncontrolled infections, other autoimmune diseases, pregnancy or lactation. Clinical symptoms, serum thyroxine and TRAb, thyroid ultrasound, and orbital computed tomography formed the basis for the diagnoses. PBMCs were separated from 10 ml of fresh peripheral blood using Ficoll-Paque density gradient centrifugation. Total RNA was extracted using Trizol reagent, and RNA quality was assessed on an Agilent 2100 Bioanalyzer. The germline V end is reduced by 6 bases and the J end by 7 bases; junction bases left unmatched: 5. From its cysteine to its phenylalanine, the CDR3 spans 12 amino acids. Only CDR3 DNA is held: 36 bases, read in frame from base 1. Taken from the germline V gene, the CDR1 and CDR2 loops are SNHLY and FYNNEI.

The TCR beta CDR3 regions were amplified from RNA transcripts. The first round of RT-PCR for the TCR CDR3 was performed with the HTBI primer set and the Qiagen OneStep RT-PCR kit. The libraries were constructed in a second round of multiplex PCR and then size-selected and purified. Libraries were sequenced paired-end with 100 bp reads on an Illumina HiSeq2000. The authors processed their data as follows. SOAPnuke was used to process the raw data, throwing out any read that contained adapters or uncalled bases, had a mean Phred below 15, or lacked an exact constant-primer or identifier match. High-quality paired reads were merged with COPE v1.2.5, and unique nucleotide sequences were defined as clonotypes. MiTCR v1.1 was used to align clonotypes to the IMGT TRBV, TRBD and TRBJ reference segments. The analysis included only V-J combinations with a frequency above 0.0001, which together covered approximately 99% of the repertoires. The TCS score was defined as F50 (clonal expansion) divided by E x V (chaos), with BLOSUM62-based TCRdist calculated between CDR3 peptides within each V-J. Welch's t-statistics and random forest reduced around 520 V-J features to around 14, which were used in a naive Bayes classifier (R e1071). Through fastp at Q25 and MiXCR, TCRdb rebuilt clones from the public reads, retaining in-frame beta chains. All rows with the same CDR3 protein become a single entry with the most common DNA and genes. TCRdb, not the authors, supplied the V and J calls. The sample table contains around 350,000 distinct CDR3 sequences; only one count was recorded for about a fifth of them. The top ten constitute about 3.7% of the sample.

This clonotype was seen repeatedly, ten times or more. Its recognized antigen is unknown. The sample holds no much larger clone one base away, and base qualities are not on file. The rearranged chain carries TRBV2 and TRBJ2-7, and TRBD1 aligns with 8 junction nucleotides. This receptor was obtained from a woman aged 18-29 years with Graves' hyperthyroidism. Sequenced sample: blood. This receptor carries the CDR3 CASREGQAEQYF. Here is the DNA: TGTGCCAGCAGGGAGGGACAGGCTGAGCAGTACTTC.